The 30 T cell receptor beta chains below were found in one sample sequenced in a study of cytomegalovirus exposure and HLA in healthy donors. Primers: 60 Vbeta forward and 13 Jbeta reverse. Assay: immunoSEQ multiplex PCR; the TCRdb copy retains only in-frame clones and omits some. The specimen's table records 150,000 to 200,000 clones. The specimen was PBMCs. These receptors all come from a young man in good health and CMV-seronegative.

The rearrangement uses TRBV10-3 and TRBJ1-5, with D unclear. Germline V lookup: CDR1 ENHRY, CDR2 SYGVKD. The V gene lost 3 bases and the J gene lost 5 bases, with 8 bases spanning the gap. CDR3 length equals 13 residues. The CDR3 loop is CAISEGRDQPQHF. The CDR3 bases are TGTGCCATCAGTGAAGGTCGGGATCAGCCCCAGCATTTT.

The chain has TRBV7-6 and TRBJ2-2; 12 bases map to TRBD2. The J segment lost 4 bases and the V segment lost 3 bases, leaving 3 bases of the junction unmatched. The CDR3 has 16 amino acids. The germline V gene has CDR1 SGHVS and CDR2 FNYEAQ. CDR3 in amino acids: CASSFPSGGATGELFF. CDR3 nucleotides: TGTGCCAGCAGCTTCCCTAGCGGGGGGGCCACCGGGGAGCTGTTTTTT.

The CDR3 DNA sequence: TGTGCCAGTAGTATCGCTAGCGGGGGCGACTCCTACAATGAGCAGTTCTTC. This sequence encodes CASSIASGGDSYNEQFF. The chain is built from TRBV19 and TRBJ2-1; TRBD2 matches at 10 bases. V was pared by 3 bases and J by 0 bases, with 5 bases of the junction left unmatched. Germline lookup yields CDR1 LNHDA and CDR2 SQIVND (reference sequence). CDR3 size: 17 residues.

This rearrangement joins TRBV7-8 to TRBJ2-7; no clear D. The germline gives CDR1 SGHVS, CDR2 FQNEAQ. Trimming shortened V by 3 bases and J by 2 bases, and 5 bases separated the two germline ends. The CDR3 loop spans 12 amino acids. The CDR3 sequence is CASSLATYEQYF. CDR3 sequence (DNA): TGTGCCAGCAGCTTGGCAACCTACGAGCAGTACTTC.

The CDR3, as DNA: TGTGCCAGCAGCTCCCCCGGACAACAAGAGACCCAGTACTTC. Its translation: CASSSPGQQETQYF. The genes are TRBV13 and TRBJ2-5, with D possibly TRBD1 on 5 matching bases. The CDR3 runs 14 residues. Trimming removed 4 bases from V and 2 bases from J, with 11 bases in between. Per the germline V gene, CDR1 is PRHDT and CDR2 is FYEKMQ (reference sequence).

The chain is built from TRBV30 and TRBJ1-6, with TRBD1 identical over 9 bases. V gave up 3 bases and J gave up 6 bases; unmatched junction bases: 6. The CDR3 is 15 amino acids. The germline gives CDR1 GTSNPN, CDR2 SVGIG (reference sequence). The CDR3 DNA reads TGTGCCTGGAGACAACAGGGGGCTGCTAATTCACCCCTCCACTTT. This encodes CAWRQQGAANSPLHF. The complete variable domain, with remaining parts taken from reference TRBV30 and TRBJ1-6, reads SQTIHQWPATLVQPVGSPLSLECTVEGTSNPNLYWYRQAAGRGLQLLFYSVGIGQISSEVPQNLSASRPQDRQFILSSKKLLLSDSGFYLCAWRQQGAANSPLHFGNGTRLTVT.

The V gene is TRBV4-1, the J gene TRBJ1-2; TRBD1 agrees at 7 bases. V gave up 0 bases and J gave up 4 bases; unmatched junction bases: 14. This CDR3 is built from 18 residues. The germline gives CDR1 MGHRA, CDR2 YSYEKL. Here the CDR3 reads CASSQDRARQGTPYGYTF. CDR3 nucleotides: TGCGCCAGCAGCCAAGATCGGGCAAGACAGGGTACCCCCTATGGCTACACCTTC.

J is TRBJ2-5 and V is TRBV10-3; a weak D match, TRBD2 (6 bases). The J call may be in error: the DNA end matches TRBJ2-7 better. This CDR3 has 13 residues. Per germline, CDR1 ENHRY and CDR2 SYGVKD. In DNA, the CDR3 is TGTGCCATACGGGGCCGGGACTTCTACGAGCAGTACTTC. As protein: CAIRGRDFYEQYF.

V and J are TRBV6-4 and TRBJ1-1; the D is unclear. The length of the CDR3 is 12 residues. Per germline, CDR1 MRHNA and CDR2 SNTAGT. Trimming took 7 bases from V and 1 from J, leaving 7 bases between them. The CDR3 loop is CASMSPNTEAFF. DNA for the CDR3: TGTGCCAGCATGAGCCCGAACACTGAAGCTTTCTTT.

The chain links TRBV5-4 to TRBJ1-1; D is possibly TRBD1 (5 bases). V dropped 4 bases and J dropped 1 base, with 11 bases sitting between them. Germline V gene lookup returns CDR1 SGHNT and CDR2 YYREEE (reference sequence). The CDR3 is made up of 14 amino acids. The CDR3 DNA follows: TGTGCCAGCAGCCCGGGACTGGGGAACACTGAAGCTTTCTTT. It is translated as CASSPGLGNTEAFF.

The J gene is TRBJ2-2, the V gene TRBV11-2; D ambiguous. CDR1 SGHAT and CDR2 FQNNGV come from the germline V gene. The CDR3 is 14 amino acids. V lost 2 bases to trimming and J lost 5 bases, with 9 bases between them. The CDR3 DNA is TGTGCCAGCAGCTTATTAGCATCTACCGGGGAGCTGTTTTTT. Its translation is CASSLLASTGELFF.

The chain has TRBV19 and TRBJ2-1; D gene ambiguous. The CDR3 sequence is 11 residues long. Germline CDR1 is LNHDA and CDR2 is SQIVND (reference sequence). V was pared by 3 bases and J by 9 bases, with 6 bases between. CDR3 DNA: TGTGCCAGTAGTATTGCGCGTGAGCAGTTCTTC. Protein: CASSIAREQFF.

J is TRBJ1-2 and V is TRBV19; 11 nucleotides agree with TRBD1. The CDR3 is 14 amino acids. Germline values: CDR1 LNHDA, CDR2 SQIVND (reference sequence). V shed 11 bases and J 8 bases; nucleotides not matched to a gene: 13. CDR3 sequence (DNA): TGTGCCTCTCGGACAGGGGGCGTCTTACCCGGCTACACCTTC. Protein: CASRTGGVLPGYTF.

To note about this clone: One end of the junction varies from germline; a read error may be responsible. The gene calls are TRBV10-3 and TRBJ2-7; perhaps TRBD2 as D (5 bases). Germline V gene data show CDR1 as ENHRY and CDR2 as SYGVKD. CDR3 length: 12 amino acids. The DNA for the CDR3 is TGTGCCAGCAGTTGGGAGCGCGGGGAGCAGTACTTC. It encodes CASSWERGEQYF.

V usage is TRBV14 and J usage is TRBJ1-2; a weak D match, TRBD1 (5 bases). CDR3 length equals 13 residues. Germline CDR1 reads SGHDN; CDR2 reads FVKESK. The V and J ends lost 6 bases and 4 bases respectively, with 12 bases between them. CDR3 nucleotide sequence: TGTGCCAGCAGTCAATGGGGGGTCTATGGCTACACCTTC. Encoded protein: CASSQWGVYGYTF.

The chain links TRBV19 to TRBJ1-2; TRBD1 matches 7 bases. Germline-derived CDR1 and CDR2 are LNHDA and SQIVND (reference sequence). The CDR3 covers 15 residues. V shed 5 bases and J 0 bases; nucleotides not matched to a gene: 6. The CDR3 here is CASSWRQGANYGYTF. In DNA form, the CDR3 reads TGTGCCAGTAGTTGGCGACAGGGCGCTAACTATGGCTACACCTTC.

The genes are TRBV28 and TRBJ1-6; D is perhaps TRBD1 (6 bases). CDR1 and CDR2 (germline): MDHEN, SYDVKM. CDR3 size: 16 residues. Trimming shortened V by 3 bases and J by 6 bases, and 15 bases separated the two germline ends. The CDR3 coding sequence is TGTGCCAGCAGTTTCCCGGCAGGACAGTTTAATTCACCCCTCCACTTT. As protein: CASSFPAGQFNSPLHF.

The chain couples TRBV28 to TRBJ1-5, with TRBD1 identical over 9 bases. The germline V gene encodes CDR1 MDHEN and CDR2 SYDVKM. The V gene end was trimmed by 3 bases and the J gene end by 1 base; junction bases not matched to a gene: 16. The CDR3 has 20 amino acids. The chain's CDR3 is CASSFPRPGQGASSNQPQHF. CDR3 DNA sequence: TGTGCCAGCAGTTTCCCCCGACCGGGACAGGGAGCTAGCAGCAATCAGCCCCAGCATTTT.

This chain links TRBV19 with TRBJ2-6, with 9 bases that match TRBD1. V was clipped by 6 bases and J by 3 bases; unmatched bases: 15. The CDR3 is 19 residues long. Germline V gives CDR1 LNHDA, CDR2 SQIVND (reference sequence). The CDR3 spells CASSNPYRDRERGANVLTF. Written as DNA, the CDR3 is TGTGCCAGTAGCAACCCGTACCGGGACAGGGAACGTGGGGCCAACGTCCTGACTTTC.

J is TRBJ2-7 and V is TRBV28, with D possibly matching TRBD2 (6 bases). CDR1 MDHEN and CDR2 SYDVKM come from the germline V gene. CDR3 length: 12 amino acids. Trimming took off 8 bases at V and 3 bases at J, with 11 bases between the two ends. The CDR3, as DNA: TGTGCCAGCTGGACTACCTTCTACGAGCAGTACTTC. It codes for CASWTTFYEQYF.

The chain combines TRBV19 with TRBJ1-3; 11 bases fit TRBD1. Trimming cost V 6 bases and J 4 bases; bases outside gene matches: 5. Germline assignment: CDR1 LNHDA and CDR2 SQIVND (reference sequence). The CDR3 length is 15 residues. The CDR3 reads CASSRGQGEGNTIYF. The DNA of the CDR3 is TGTGCCAGTAGCCGGGGACAGGGGGAAGGAAACACCATATATTTT.

The chain links TRBV10-3 to TRBJ2-7; D is perhaps TRBD1 (6 bases). The V end lost 4 bases, the J end lost 0 bases, and 16 bases lay between the germline ends. The CDR3 length is 16 residues. In germline, CDR1 is ENHRY, CDR2 SYGVKD. The CDR3 loop reads CAISGADRPISYEQYF. CDR3 sequence (DNA): TGTGCCATCAGTGGGGCGGACAGACCCATCTCCTACGAGCAGTACTTC.

The J gene is TRBJ2-1, the V gene TRBV7-3; D remains ambiguous. The germline V and J ends were trimmed by 1 base and 4 bases, with 14 bases remaining between them. The CDR3 loop spans 16 amino acids. Germline lookup yields CDR1 SGHTA and CDR2 FQGTGA. CDR3 sequence (DNA): TGTGCCAGCAGCTTAAGGGCTACCCCCCATTACAATGAGCAGTTCTTC. Residues: CASSLRATPHYNEQFF.

The chain recombines TRBV11-2 with TRBJ2-5, with unresolved D. Germline V lookup: CDR1 SGHAT, CDR2 FQNNGV. CDR3 length: 12 residues. Trimming removed 2 bases at V and 3 bases at J, with 4 bases between. The CDR3 nucleotides read TGTGCCAGCAGCTTACTCGAAGAGACCCAGTACTTC. The encoded protein is CASSLLEETQYF.

Turning to this clone: The same CDR3 is also encoded by other DNA sequences in this sample. This chain joins TRBV18 and TRBJ1-1; D gene ambiguous. CDR1 is KGHSH, CDR2 LQKENI, per germline. The V and J ends lost 3 bases and 1 base respectively, with 6 bases between them. The CDR3 runs to 13 residues. The CDR3, as DNA: TGTGCCAGCTCACCTACGGGGAACACTGAAGCTTTCTTT. It specifies CASSPTGNTEAFF.

This chain uses TRBV7-9 with TRBJ2-7; D is perhaps TRBD2 (6 bases). This CDR3 is built from 13 residues. V was pared by 8 bases and J by 6 bases, with 17 bases between. Germline CDR1 and CDR2: SEHNR and FQNEAQ (reference sequence). Written as DNA, the CDR3 is TGTGCCAGCTCGGCTGGGGGGTATGGCGAGCAGTACTTC. Its translation: CASSAGGYGEQYF.

This rearrangement joins TRBV15 to TRBJ1-2; D uncertain. Germline lookup yields CDR1 LNHNV and CDR2 YYDKDF (reference sequence). The V end was cut by 0 bases, the J end by 4 bases, with 18 bases between. This CDR3 contains 17 residues. The CDR3 coding sequence is TGTGCCACCAGCAGAGAACCATCCGGGGTTGGTGGCTATGGCTACACCTTC. Translation gives CATSREPSGVGGYGYTF.

The chain combines TRBV2 with TRBJ1-5; no clear D. Germline CDR1 and CDR2: SNHLY and FYNNEI. Trimming took off 2 bases at V and 3 bases at J, with 14 bases between the two ends. This CDR3 region has 16 residues. The CDR3 bases are TGTGCCAGCAGTGAACATGGGCAGTTGATCAATCAGCCCCAGCATTTT. It yields the protein CASSEHGQLINQPQHF.

This chain connects TRBV28 to TRBJ2-7; 9 bases are a match to TRBD1. Germline V gives CDR1 MDHEN, CDR2 SYDVKM. The CDR3 spans 16 residues. J lost 1 base, V lost 3 bases, and 7 bases had no gene match. CDR3 region: CASSLGGQGGSYEQYF. CDR3 DNA sequence: TGTGCCAGCAGTTTGGGGGGACAGGGAGGATCCTACGAGCAGTACTTC.

The chain is built from TRBV4-1 and TRBJ2-7; a weak D match, TRBD2 (6 bases). From germline, CDR1 is MGHRA and CDR2 YSYEKL. This CDR3 region has 16 residues. V was clipped by 2 bases and J by 6 bases, with 20 bases between them. The CDR3 loop is CASSQPGVAASPEQYF. CDR3 nucleotide sequence: TGCGCCAGCAGCCAACCCGGGGTAGCGGCATCCCCCGAGCAGTACTTC.